Listed below are T cell receptor beta chains from one sample, sequenced in a study of identical twins. Each CDR3 protein is one row after TCRdb ran MiXCR on the 5' RACE reads. The repertoire holds some 790,000 distinct CDR3 sequences, with roughly 20% as singletons. These data also featured in a second study, about T cells expressing NK-cell markers.

The sample comprised PBMCs. These receptors all stem from a young woman in good health. CDR3s include the opening cysteine and the closing phenylalanine or tryptophan. Each record gives: CDR3 DNA, CDR3 protein, J gene, D gene, V gene, clone size. D genes are given only for firm matches. Clone size is not always given. Where it is, it says once, few, many or a class for expanded clones.

CDR3 DNA: TGTGCCAGCACCCCGGGGACCGAAAAACTGTTTTTT; CDR3 protein: CASTPGTEKLFF; J gene: TRBJ1-4; D gene: -; V gene: TRBV12-3/TRBV12-4; clone size: many
CDR3 DNA: TGTGCCAGCACCCTAGGGAGGGTCGGCAAAAACATTCAGTACTTC; CDR3 protein: CASTLGRVGKNIQYF; J gene: TRBJ2-4; D gene: TRBD2; V gene: TRBV7-8; clone size: -
CDR3 DNA: TGCGCCAGCTCCGGACAGCCTACCTACGAGCAGTACTTC; CDR3 protein: CASSGQPTYEQYF; J gene: TRBJ2-7; D gene: -; V gene: TRBV5-1; clone size: many
CDR3 DNA: TGTGCCAGCAGCCAAGTCGGAAGGGGGGGGTTTGAAGATACGCAGTATTTT; CDR3 protein: CASSQVGRGGFEDTQYF; J gene: TRBJ2-3; D gene: -; V gene: TRBV3-1; clone size: -
CDR3 DNA: TGTGCCAGCAGCTTAGTCGACAGAACCGGAACTGAAGCTTTCTTT; CDR3 protein: CASSLVDRTGTEAFF; J gene: TRBJ1-1; D gene: -; V gene: TRBV11-3; clone size: -
CDR3 DNA: TGTGCCAGCAGCTTAGGGCAGTGGGCGGAGCAGTTCTTC; CDR3 protein: CASSLGQWAEQFF; J gene: TRBJ2-1; D gene: -; V gene: TRBV7-9; clone size: -
CDR3 DNA: TGTGCCAGCAGCTCCTCCGGGAGAGCCTACGAGCAGTACTTC; CDR3 protein: CASSSSGRAYEQYF; J gene: TRBJ2-7; D gene: -; V gene: TRBV7-9; clone size: many
CDR3 DNA: TGCAGTGCTAGGGATAACCGCCGGGGAAACATTCAGTACTTC; CDR3 protein: CSARDNRRGNIQYF; J gene: TRBJ2-4; D gene: -; V gene: TRBV20-1; clone size: few
CDR3 DNA: TGCAGTGCTAGAGAGAGAATTGCGTTTTTC; CDR3 protein: CSARERIAFF; J gene: TRBJ2-1; D gene: -; V gene: TRBV20-1; clone size: few
CDR3 DNA: TGCGCCAGCAGCCACCTTAAGGGGCAGGGGTGGTATGGCTACACCTTC; CDR3 protein: CASSHLKGQGWYGYTF; J gene: TRBJ1-2; D gene: -; V gene: TRBV4-3; clone size: -
CDR3 DNA: TGTGCCACCAGCAGGGGGGGGGACGTCAATGAGCAGTTCTTC; CDR3 protein: CATSRGGDVNEQFF; J gene: TRBJ2-1; D gene: TRBD2; V gene: TRBV15; clone size: -
CDR3 DNA: TGTGCCAGCAGCCCGTGGGGGCGGGGGGGCCGCGATGAGCAGTTCTTC; CDR3 protein: CASSPWGRGGRDEQFF; J gene: TRBJ2-1; D gene: TRBD2; V gene: TRBV7-8; clone size: few
CDR3 DNA: TGCAGCGTTGGGGGGGACAGGGGTCCAAATGAGCAGTTCTTC; CDR3 protein: CSVGGDRGPNEQFF; J gene: TRBJ2-1; D gene: TRBD1; V gene: TRBV29-1; clone size: few
CDR3 DNA: TGTGCCATCAGTGAGCGGGGGGGGCCTGGAAACACCATATATTTT; CDR3 protein: CAISERGGPGNTIYF; J gene: TRBJ1-3; D gene: -; V gene: TRBV10-3; clone size: few
CDR3 DNA: TGCAGTGTAATGCGGTCCTACAATGAGCAGTTCTTC; CDR3 protein: CSVMRSYNEQFF; J gene: TRBJ2-1; D gene: -; V gene: TRBV20-1; clone size: -
CDR3 DNA: TGCAGTGCTAGTCTGTGGGACAGACGCATTCAGTACTTC; CDR3 protein: CSASLWDRRIQYF; J gene: TRBJ2-4; D gene: TRBD1; V gene: TRBV20-1; clone size: -
CDR3 DNA: TGTGCCAGCAGCACGGGCCCAGCCTACGAGCAGTACTTC; CDR3 protein: CASSTGPAYEQYF; J gene: TRBJ2-7; D gene: -; V gene: TRBV7-2; clone size: -
CDR3 DNA: TGTGCCAGTAGTGCCCGGGACAGGGGAAGCGGCTACACCTTC; CDR3 protein: CASSARDRGSGYTF; J gene: TRBJ1-2; D gene: TRBD1; V gene: TRBV19; clone size: few
CDR3 DNA: TGTGCTAGCAGCTTAGTTGGACTCCAGAGGGAGACCCAGTACTTC; CDR3 protein: CASSLVGLQRETQYF; J gene: TRBJ2-5; D gene: -; V gene: TRBV7-7; clone size: -
CDR3 DNA: TGTGCCAGCAGCTTTTTTAGCGGATACTCCTACGAGCAGTACTTC; CDR3 protein: CASSFFSGYSYEQYF; J gene: TRBJ2-7; D gene: -; V gene: TRBV7-2; clone size: few